This passage covers 10 T cell receptor beta chains from one sample sequenced in a study of T cell repertoires in cytomegalovirus infection. TCRdb independently ran MiXCR on the reads; one entry per CDR3 protein. The table lists around 570,000 distinct CDR3 sequences, almost 40% of them singletons. Their recognized antigens are unknown. The material was cultured PBMCs, obtained from culture after CMV antigen stimulation. The receptors were gathered from a human donor in good health (CMV status not recorded). Some clones in this sample may be carry-over from other donors' samples.

The chain links TRBV19 to TRBJ2-1, with D perhaps matching TRBD2 (6 bases). The CDR3 spans 15 residues. Germline CDR1 is LNHDA and CDR2 is SQIVND (reference sequence). V shed 6 bases and J shed 0 bases, with 12 bases lying between them. The CDR3 sequence: CASRQTRPSYNEQFF. The CDR3 DNA sequence: TGTGCCAGTAGACAGACTAGGCCCTCCTACAATGAGCAGTTCTTC.

This clonotype occurred a few times. This chain uses TRBV28 with TRBJ2-7; 9 bases are a match to TRBD2. Germline-derived CDR1 and CDR2 are MDHEN and SYDVKM. The CDR3 has 16 amino acids. The junction had 17 bases not matched to a gene; V was cut back by 7 bases and J by 7 bases. The DNA for the CDR3 is TGTGCCAGCAATTCCCTACAGCGGGGGGCGCAAGGTGAGCAGTACTTC. Residues: CASNSLQRGAQGEQYF.

The chain is built from TRBV6-6 and TRBJ1-2; no firm D call. Germline V gives CDR1 MNHNY, CDR2 SVGAGI (reference sequence). There are 18 residues in the CDR3. Trimming took 0 bases from V and 5 from J, leaving 22 bases between them. CDR3 sequence (DNA): TGTGCCAGCAGTTACTCGAATTGGGCCCGCACGGCTGGGTATGGCTACACCTTC. Amino acids: CASSYSNWARTAGYGYTF.

The chain employs TRBV28 and TRBJ2-2, with D perhaps matching TRBD2 (6 bases). Germline V lookup: CDR1 MDHEN, CDR2 SYDVKM. This CDR3 is built from 16 residues. V lost 4 bases and J lost 5, with 17 bases in between. The CDR3 reads CASSSPTGTGTGELFF. In nucleotides, the CDR3 is TGTGCCAGCAGTTCGCCTACCGGGACTGGGACCGGGGAGCTGTTTTTT.

The rearrangement uses TRBV7-8 and TRBJ2-1; D unclear. Germline CDR1 and CDR2: SGHVS and FQNEAQ. This CDR3 has 13 residues. Trimming stripped 0 bases from V and 10 bases from J, with 10 bases between. In DNA form, the CDR3 reads TGTGCCAGCAGCTTAGCCTTAGAGTCCGAGCAGTTCTTC. It translates to CASSLALESEQFF.

The chain is built from TRBV15 and TRBJ2-7; no reliable D call. The germline gives CDR1 LNHNV, CDR2 YYDKDF (reference sequence). This CDR3 comprises 14 residues. V lost 3 bases, J lost 3 bases, and 12 bases lay in between. CDR3 sequence: CATSSETHDYEQYF. The DNA of the CDR3 is TGTGCCACCAGCAGTGAGACTCACGACTACGAGCAGTACTTC.

The chain recombines TRBV6-2 or TRBV6-3 with TRBJ1-1; D is unclear. The germline V gene has CDR1 MNHEY and CDR2 SVGEGT. This CDR3 comprises 13 residues. Trimming removed 6 bases from V and 4 bases from J, with 12 bases in between. Written as DNA, the CDR3 is TGTGCCAGCAGCGTCGACACGGGCACTGAAGCTTTCTTT. Translating it yields CASSVDTGTEAFF.

The V and J genes are TRBV2 and TRBJ2-7; unclear D gene. Germline V gene sequence: CDR1 SNHLY, CDR2 FYNNEI. The CDR3 length is 13 residues. The ends were cut back, 7 bases at V and 7 bases at J, with 17 bases in the middle. CDR3 DNA: TGTGCCAGCATCGTCGGTGGTATGTGGGAGCAGTACTTC. Encoded protein: CASIVGGMWEQYF.

This chain uses TRBV27 with TRBJ2-7; TRBD1 aligns across 10 bases. The CDR3 extends over 14 amino acids. V was pared by 6 bases and J by 5 bases, with 7 bases of the junction left unmatched. Looked up from germline, CDR1 is MNHEY and CDR2 is SMNVEV (reference sequence). CDR3 region: CASRIRDRGNEQYF. For the CDR3, the DNA is TGTGCCAGCAGAATCCGGGACAGGGGCAACGAGCAGTACTTC.

This clonotype was counted only a few times. J is TRBJ2-2 and V is TRBV4-3; the D gene is possibly TRBD1 (5 bases). There are 16 residues in the CDR3. Germline V CDR1 and CDR2: LGHNA, YSLEER. V lost 3 bases, J lost 3 bases, and 14 bases lay in between. The CDR3 DNA sequence: TGCGCCAGCAGCCAGAGGCAGGGTCTGGACACCGGGGAGCTGTTTTTT. Amino acids: CASSQRQGLDTGELFF.